One and the same sample provided the 5 T cell receptor beta chains below, sequenced in a study of T-cell reconstitution after alpha-beta-depleted transplantation in children. Unique molecular identifiers were incorporated into the prepared TCRbeta library. TCRdb independently ran MiXCR on the PCR reads; one entry per CDR3 protein. This sample carries some 200,000 distinct CDR3 sequences, about 14% of them seen once, and the ten largest clones take under 15%. The source material was PBMCs from the stem cell graft donor, sampled from the stem cell graft. Every receptor here comes from a human donor who donated a stem cell graft to a child with acute lymphoblastic leukemia.

This clonotype was detected many times. This chain uses TRBV11-3 with TRBJ2-7; D may match TRBD1 or TRBD2 (5 bases each). The ends were cut back, 5 bases at V and 5 bases at J, with 13 bases in the middle. Looked up from germline, CDR1 is SGHNT and CDR2 is YENEEA. The CDR3 length is 13 residues. The DNA of the CDR3 is TGTGCCAGCAGCCCGATTTGGGGGAACGAGCAGTACTTC. Its protein is CASSPIWGNEQYF. The full variable domain, in which reference TRBV11-3 and TRBJ2-7 provide the parts outside the CDR3, is EAGVVQSPRYKIIEKKQPVAFWCNPISGHNTLYWYLQNLGQGPELLIRYENEEAVDDSQLPKDRFSAERLKGVDSTLKIQPAELGDSAVYLCASSPIWGNEQYFGPGTRLTVT.

This clonotype has at least ten counts. The CDR3 sequence is CASSLEGITDTQYF. In nucleotides, the CDR3 is TGTGCCAGCAGCTTAGAGGGGATCACAGATACGCAGTATTTT. The chain carries TRBV7-2 and TRBJ2-3; possible D gene TRBD1, 5 bases. This CDR3 is 14 amino acids long. V was shortened by 1 base and J by 2 bases, with 7 bases between the two germline ends. Germline V gene data show CDR1 as SGHTA and CDR2 as FQGNSA.

This clonotype was counted ten times or more. The rearrangement uses TRBV20-1 and TRBJ2-7, with 11 positions matching TRBD2. Germline V gene data show CDR1 as DFQATT and CDR2 as SNEGSKA (reference sequence). There are 14 residues in the CDR3. J gave up 3 bases and V 0 bases, and 1 base lay outside the gene matches. CDR3 nucleotide sequence: TGCAGTGCTAGAGATGGGACTAGCGGCTACGAGCAGTACTTC. Translating it yields CSARDGTSGYEQYF.

The chain uses TRBV29-1 and TRBJ2-7; 8 nucleotides match TRBD1. Germline V gene sequence: CDR1 SQVTM, CDR2 ANQGSEA. J gave up 2 bases and V 1 base, and 4 bases lay outside the gene matches. The CDR3 consists of 14 residues. CDR3: CSVEGQGPPYEQYF. The CDR3 DNA reads as TGCAGCGTTGAAGGACAGGGGCCCCCCTACGAGCAGTACTTC.

V usage is TRBV5-4 and J usage is TRBJ2-7; 9 positions agree with TRBD1. Germline CDR1 is SGHNT and CDR2 is YYREEE (reference sequence). Unmatched junction bases numbered 12, after V lost 4 bases and J lost 4 bases. The length of the CDR3 is 16 residues. The CDR3 loop reads CASSTLNRGRGYEQYF. CDR3 DNA sequence: TGTGCCAGCAGCACCCTTAACAGGGGGCGAGGGTACGAGCAGTACTTC.